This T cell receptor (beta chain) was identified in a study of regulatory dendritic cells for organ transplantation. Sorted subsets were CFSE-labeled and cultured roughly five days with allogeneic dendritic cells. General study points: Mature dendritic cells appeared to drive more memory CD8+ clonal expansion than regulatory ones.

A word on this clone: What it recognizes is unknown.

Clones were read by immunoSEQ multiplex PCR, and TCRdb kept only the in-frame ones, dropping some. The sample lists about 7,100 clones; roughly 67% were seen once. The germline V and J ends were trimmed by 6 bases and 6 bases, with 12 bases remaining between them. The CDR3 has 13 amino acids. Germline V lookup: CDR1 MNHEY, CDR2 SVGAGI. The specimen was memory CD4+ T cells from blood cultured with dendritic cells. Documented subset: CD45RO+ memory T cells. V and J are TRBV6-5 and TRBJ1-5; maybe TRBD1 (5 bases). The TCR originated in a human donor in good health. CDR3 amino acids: CASSGGWFQPQHF. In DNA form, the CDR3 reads TGTGCCAGCAGCGGGGGGTGGTTTCAGCCCCAGCATTTT.